These 17 T cell receptor beta chains were all obtained from the same sample, sequenced in a study of tumor-infiltrating lymphocytes in primary liver carcinoma. From approximately 0.5 ug of total RNA, TCR beta-specific cDNA was reverse-transcribed using a constant-region primer. ARM-PCR, slightly modified, supplied the TCR beta libraries through three nested multiplex PCR rounds. PCR rounds one and two used TRBV1-TRBV30 forward primers with a C-beta reverse primer for around 9 cycles each. One entry per CDR3 protein results from TCRdb running MiXCR on the multiplex PCR reads. The data show fewer than 250,000 distinct CDR3 sequences, with roughly 80% seen just once and 15% to 20% held by the top ten. Unsorted bulk tissue, about 19-30 mg of it, served as the source for co-extraction of RNA and DNA. Input material: tumor tissue from primary liver carcinoma. These receptors all stem from a man aged 35 to 55 with primary liver carcinoma and hepatitis B virus infection.

Regarding this clonotype: One end of the junction fails to match germline, which may point to a read error. This rearrangement joins TRBV4-1 to TRBJ2-5, with D tentatively TRBD2 (6 bases). From germline, CDR1 is MGHRA and CDR2 YSYEKL. The CDR3 is 14 residues long. The CDR3 loop reads CAISPLDYKETQYF. The CDR3 coding sequence is TGCGCCATCAGCCCTCTGGACTATAAAGAGACCCAGTACTTC.

For this clonotype: The junction differs from germline at one of its ends, possibly a read error. V is TRBV28 and J is TRBJ1-2; TRBD1 aligns across 8 bases. The CDR3 spans 14 residues. In germline, CDR1 is MDHEN, CDR2 SYDVKM. The CDR3 loop reads CARRFLGQVYGYTF. The CDR3 nucleotides are TGTGCCCGCAGGTTCTTGGGACAGGTCTATGGCTACACCTTC.

V and J are TRBV29-1 and TRBJ1-1, with D possibly matching TRBD1 (5 bases). The CDR3 length is 14 residues. Trimming took off 7 bases at V and 13 bases at J, with 28 bases between the two ends. Germline CDR1 SQVTM, CDR2 ANQGSEA. The chain's CDR3 is CSGYLGTLNTEVFF. CDR3 nucleotide sequence: TGCAGCGGCTACCTCGGGACTCTGAACACTGAGGTTTTCTTT.

The chain uses TRBV6-6 and TRBJ1-2; D gene unclear. With 6 bases removed from V and 5 bases from J, the gap between germline ends came to 16 bases. This CDR3 has 14 amino acids. CDR1 is MNHNY and CDR2 is SVGAGI in the germline V gene (reference sequence). CDR3 DNA sequence: TGTGCCAGCAGCCCCGACATAGACTTTTATGGCTACACCTTC. Its translation is CASSPDIDFYGYTF.

A remark on this clonotype: A read error is likely, as this CDR3 ends without the conserved phenylalanine or tryptophan. The DNA is left out, because the CDR3 cannot be placed on it with certainty; the CDR3 is given as TCRdb lists it. V and J are TRBV7-8 and TRBJ2-3. CDR1 is SGHVS, CDR2 FQNEAQ, per germline. The CDR3 numbers 14 amino acids, ends counted. CDR3 sequence: CASSISGYTDTQNS.

Turning to this clonotype: This may be a read error, as it is one base from a much larger clone. The chain combines TRBV7-9 with TRBJ2-5; possibly TRBD2 for D (6 bases). The CDR3 consists of 14 residues. Trimming left V 2 bases short and J 9 bases short, with 16 bases between. Germline CDR1 reads SEHNR; CDR2 reads FQNEAQ (reference sequence). CDR3 loop: CASSLIGTSGAQYF. The CDR3 DNA sequence: TGTGCCAGCAGCTTAATAGGGACTTCCGGGGCCCAGTACTTC.

This clonotype was seen a single time. The junction departs from the called germline gene at one end, perhaps through a read error. CDR3 sequence reads: CASGLGTASGYTIYF. The CDR3 region has the DNA TGTGCCAGCGGATTAGGGACGGCCTCTGGATACACCATATATTTT. The J gene is TRBJ1-3, the V gene TRBV10-3, with a weak D call TRBD1 (5 bases). The CDR3 is made up of 15 amino acids. CDR1 and CDR2 (germline): ENHRY, SYGVKD.

Remarks on this clonotype: Likely a read error: the CDR3 ends without its conserved phenylalanine or tryptophan. The V and J genes are TRBV6-2 or TRBV6-3 and TRBJ2-7, with TRBD2 as a possible D gene (5 bases). V lost 6 bases and J lost 4, with 19 bases in between. This CDR3 is 15 amino acids long. The germline gives CDR1 MNHEY, CDR2 SVGEGT. The CDR3 DNA reads TGTGCCAGCAGACCCCTACCCGGACGGGGTTACGAGCAGTACCTC. It encodes CASRPLPGRGYEQYL.

The genes are TRBV30 and TRBJ1-1; D remains ambiguous. The CDR3 consists of 11 residues. Trimming removed 6 bases from V and 3 bases from J, with 8 bases in between. CDR1 GTSNPN and CDR2 SVGIG come from the germline V gene (reference sequence). The CDR3 nucleotides are TGTGCCTGCCTCCTCGACACTGAAGCTTTCTTT. Translated: CACLLDTEAFF.

At least ten counts were recorded for this clonotype. This rearrangement joins TRBV29-1 to TRBJ1-1; tentatively, D is TRBD1 (6 bases). The CDR3 is 13 amino acids. CDR1 is SQVTM, CDR2 ANQGSEA, per germline. The CDR3 is CSVLDRKNTEAFF. The CDR3, as DNA: TGCAGTGTGCTCGACAGGAAGAACACTGAAGCTTTCTTT.

Note on this clonotype: A junction end diverges from the germline sequence, so it may reflect a read error. The V call is TRBV29-1, the J call TRBJ2-7; TRBD2 aligns across 13 bases. Per germline, CDR1 SQVTM and CDR2 ANQGSEA. The CDR3 consists of 15 residues. The CDR3 coding sequence is TGCAGCGTTGGGGGGACTAGCGGGATTTCCAACGAACAGTACTTC. It is translated as CSVGGTSGISNEQYF.

Regarding this clonotype: Germline and junction disagree at one end, which may indicate a read error. The chain employs TRBV7-9 and TRBJ2-1, with 9 bases aligning to TRBD2. The CDR3 has 16 residues. The germline gives CDR1 SEHNR, CDR2 FQNEAQ (reference sequence). The CDR3 DNA reads TGTGCCAGCAGCTTAGTCAGTAGCGGGAGAAACAATGACCAGTTCTTC. Protein sequence: CASSLVSSGRNNDQFF.

A note on this clonotype: One end of the junction varies from germline; a read error may be responsible. This CDR3 is CSVVGQGDPTRELFF. CDR3 bases: TGCAGCGTTGTAGGACAGGGGGATCCCACCCGGGAGCTGTTTTTT. The gene calls are TRBV29-1 and TRBJ2-2; TRBD1 matches 10 bases. This CDR3 region has 15 residues. The germline V gene has CDR1 SQVTM and CDR2 ANQGSEA.

The rearrangement joins TRBV11-3 to TRBJ2-1; D not certain. Trimming left V 7 bases short and J 9 bases short, with 19 bases between. The CDR3 contains 14 residues. CDR1 and CDR2 (germline): SGHNT, YENEEA. CDR3 sequence reads: CASNLEGGNCEQFF. For the CDR3, the DNA is TGTGCCAGCAACTTGGAAGGTGGGAATTGTGAGCAGTTCTTC.

A note on this clonotype: It is likely a read error, because the conserved phenylalanine at the end of the CDR3 is missing. The chain recombines TRBV6-1 with TRBJ1-5; D remains unclear. CDR1 is MNHNS, CDR2 SASEGT, per germline. The CDR3 is made up of 13 amino acids. The CDR3, as DNA: TGTGCCAGTAGTGAAGCGCTTCTAAGTAACCAGCATCTT. Translating gives CASSEALLSNQHL.

This clonotype was observed at least ten times. The V gene is TRBV5-1, the J gene TRBJ2-1; tentatively, D is TRBD1 or TRBD2 (5 bases each). The V and J ends lost 2 bases and 7 bases respectively, with 16 bases between them. The V gene's germline CDR1 is SGHRS and CDR2 YFSETQ. This CDR3 has 15 amino acids. The CDR3 reads CASSLSQGRRNEQFF. DNA of the CDR3: TGCGCCAGCAGCTTAAGTCAGGGAAGGAGGAATGAGCAGTTCTTC.

The chain joins TRBV29-1 to TRBJ1-4; a weak D match, TRBD1 (5 bases). This CDR3 region has 13 residues. V lost 4 bases and J lost 7, with 13 bases in between. The germline gives CDR1 SQVTM, CDR2 ANQGSEA. CDR3: CSVGPGLSEKLFF. The CDR3 region has the DNA TGCAGCGTTGGCCCGGGGCTGAGTGAAAAACTGTTTTTT.